This passage covers 7 T cell receptor beta chains from one sample sequenced in a study of CD8 T cells in ankylosing spondylitis. TCRdb independently ran MiXCR on the 5' RACE reads; one entry per CDR3 protein. The sample has 150,000 to 200,000 distinct CDR3 sequences, about 9.9% seen once. The specimen was blood, either unsorted or a sorted T cell fraction (not recorded which). Receptors were obtained from a male donor with ankylosing spondylitis or in good health (not recorded which).

This clonotype occurred many times. The gene calls are TRBV28 and TRBJ2-6; D might be TRBD1 or TRBD2, each matching 6 bases. Between the trimmed V and J ends, which lost 6 bases and 2 bases, there was a span of 11 bases. CDR1 and CDR2 (germline): MDHEN, SYDVKM. This CDR3 region has 15 residues. The DNA for the CDR3 is TGTGCCAGCAGGTTGGGGGGCCCTGGGGCCAACGTCCTGACTTTC. It specifies CASRLGGPGANVLTF.

Ten or more counts support this clonotype. The chain is built from TRBV10-3 and TRBJ1-1, with D perhaps matching TRBD1 (6 bases). Trimming removed 0 bases at V and 2 bases at J, with 10 bases between. Looked up from germline, CDR1 is ENHRY and CDR2 is SYGVKD. CDR3 length: 15 amino acids. The chain's CDR3 is CAISESGGTNTEAFF. The CDR3 nucleotides read TGTGCCATCAGTGAGTCAGGAGGGACAAACACTGAAGCTTTCTTT.

Many counts were recorded for this clonotype. The J gene is TRBJ2-3, the V gene TRBV5-1, with TRBD2 matching over 13 bases. Germline trimming cut 5 bases from V and 1 base from J; bases unmatched to any gene: 4. Germline assignment: CDR1 SGHRS and CDR2 YFSETQ. The CDR3 sequence is 16 residues long. The CDR3 DNA reads TGCGCCAGCAGTTTCGGACTAGCGGGGGGCACAGATACGCAGTATTTT. Translated: CASSFGLAGGTDTQYF.

The table lists this clonotype with many counts. This chain joins TRBV10-3 and TRBJ2-7; TRBD1 aligns across 9 bases. Germline CDR1 and CDR2: ENHRY and SYGVKD. This CDR3 spans 16 amino acids. V dropped 0 bases and J dropped 7; count of bases not matched to a gene: 10. CDR3 protein: CAISESVGQGTTEQYF. The CDR3 nucleotides read TGTGCCATCAGTGAGTCGGTAGGACAGGGGACTACGGAGCAGTACTTC.

Ten or more counts support this clonotype. The rearrangement uses TRBV6-4 and TRBJ1-1; weak D call: TRBD1 (5 bases). The CDR3 has 11 amino acids. V dropped 8 bases and J dropped 5 bases, with 9 bases sitting between them. Germline lookup yields CDR1 MRHNA and CDR2 SNTAGT. This CDR3 is CASRGGTEAFF. In nucleotides, the CDR3 is TGTGCCAGCCGGGGGGGAACTGAAGCTTTCTTT.

In its sample, this clonotype was seen many times. V gene TRBV29-1 combines with J gene TRBJ1-1; D gene ambiguous. Germline V gene sequence: CDR1 SQVTM, CDR2 ANQGSEA. V shed 2 bases and J shed 0 bases, with 4 bases lying between them. This CDR3 has 12 amino acids. For the CDR3, the DNA is TGCAGCGTTGAAAGGATGAACACTGAAGCTTTCTTT. Its protein product is CSVERMNTEAFF. Looking up the rest from reference TRBV29-1 and TRBJ1-1 gives the full variable domain: SAVISQKPSRDICQRGTSLTIQCQVDSQVTMMFWYRQQPGQSLTLIATANQGSEATYESGFVIDKFPISRPNLTFSTLTVSNMSPEDSSIYLCSVERMNTEAFFGQGTRLTVV.

The table lists this clonotype with many counts. V is TRBV24-1 and J is TRBJ2-3, with D unclear. Germline CDR1 KGHDR, CDR2 SFDVKD. The CDR3 length is 13 residues. Trimming removed 5 bases at V and 4 bases at J, with 9 bases between. As DNA, the CDR3 is TGTGCCACCAGTGCCCGGGCCGCAGATACGCAGTATTTT. Translation: CATSARAADTQYF.